The 6 T cell receptor beta chains given below trace back to one sample, sequenced in a study of T cell repertoires in cytomegalovirus infection. Antigens of these TCRs are unknown. MiXCR was run by TCRdb on the reads, yielding one entry per CDR3 protein. The table includes about half a million distinct CDR3 sequences, under 45% detected once. The sequencing here drew on cultured PBMCs, taken from culture after CMV antigen stimulation. The source is a human donor in good health (CMV status not recorded). Some clones in this sample may be carry-over from other donors' samples.

This chain connects TRBV18 to TRBJ2-5; 7 bases agree with TRBD2. Germline V gene data show CDR1 as KGHSH and CDR2 as LQKENI. With 4 bases clipped from V and 3 bases from J, the junction kept 8 bases outside the gene matches. The CDR3 is made up of 15 amino acids. The DNA for the CDR3 is TGTGCCAGCTCACAGGATTTAGCGGGTAAAGAGACCCAGTACTTC. Its translation: CASSQDLAGKETQYF.

The table lists this clonotype with a few counts. The CDR3, as DNA: TGTGCCAGCAGCTTAGAGGCAGGCCCCTACGAGCAGTACTTC. It encodes CASSLEAGPYEQYF. This rearrangement joins TRBV7-2 to TRBJ2-7; D remains ambiguous. The V and J ends lost 1 base and 2 bases respectively, with 9 bases between them. Germline values: CDR1 SGHTA, CDR2 FQGNSA. The CDR3 totals 14 residues.

This sequence joins TRBV6-1 and TRBJ2-7; D not resolved. Deletions cut 5 bases from V and 4 bases from J, with 12 bases between. This CDR3 region has 13 residues. CDR1 and CDR2 (germline): MNHNS, SASEGT. Here the CDR3 reads CASSRQNLYEQYF. The CDR3 DNA sequence: TGTGCCAGCAGTCGGCAAAATCTTTACGAGCAGTACTTC.

This clonotype was seen many times. The V and J genes are TRBV28 and TRBJ2-1, with 11 bases that match TRBD2. The trim removed 4 bases at V and 4 bases at J, leaving 9 bases unmatched. The V gene's germline CDR1 is MDHEN and CDR2 SYDVKM. The CDR3 covers 17 residues. CDR3 region: CASSYAGTSGEYNEQFF. The CDR3 DNA reads as TGTGCCAGCAGTTACGCAGGGACTAGCGGAGAATACAATGAGCAGTTCTTC.

The chain uses TRBV2 and TRBJ1-4; TRBD1 matches at 8 bases. The junction had 5 bases not matched to a gene; V was cut back by 4 bases and J by 7 bases. Per germline, CDR1 SNHLY and CDR2 FYNNEI. The CDR3 runs 14 residues. The CDR3 nucleotides are TGTGCCAGCAGTGGAGGACAGGGAGTTGAAAAACTGTTTTTT. Residues: CASSGGQGVEKLFF.

This clonotype occurred a few times. This chain connects TRBV7-8 to TRBJ2-7, with 7 bases matching TRBD1. The CDR3 covers 14 residues. The trim removed 1 base at V and 9 bases at J, leaving 9 bases unmatched. CDR1 and CDR2 from the germline V gene are SGHVS and FQNEAQ. In DNA, the CDR3 is TGTGCCAGCAGCTTAGAAGGACAGGCCCTAGGGCAGTACTTC. This sequence encodes CASSLEGQALGQYF.